This T cell receptor (beta chain) was recorded in a study of identical twins. From the 5' RACE reads, TCRdb called clonotypes with MiXCR, one entry per CDR3 protein. Among 510,000 or so distinct CDR3 sequences listed, about 16% were seen once. This clonotype was seen more than once but under ten times. V gave up 5 bases and J gave up 11 bases, with 12 bases separating them. There are 11 residues in the CDR3. Germline CDR1 is LGHDT and CDR2 is YNNKEL (reference sequence). These records were also assigned to another study, of yellow fever vaccine responses in identical twins.

Material for sequencing was CD4+ T cells sorted from blood. V gene TRBV3-1 combines with J gene TRBJ1-1; D perhaps matches TRBD1 (5 bases). This clonotype was obtained from a woman under 30 in good health. The CDR3 loop reads CASSEGRTAFF. DNA of the CDR3: TGTGCCAGCAGCGAGGGGAGGACGGCTTTCTTT.